This T cell receptor (beta chain) was profiled in a study of CD4 and CD8 cells across lung adenocarcinoma regions. The patients had localized lung adenocarcinoma, a non-small cell subtype. Germline V gene data show CDR1 as MGHDK and CDR2 as SYGVNS. V lost 7 bases, J lost 6 bases, and 5 bases stayed unmatched. The CDR3 runs 13 residues. TCRdb reprocessed the PCR reads with MiXCR, giving one entry per CDR3 protein. The sample lists 3,000 to 4,000 distinct CDR3 sequences, about 60% seen once, with about 15% in the top ten. V gene TRBV25-1 combines with J gene TRBJ2-1, with 8 nucleotides matching TRBD2. The sequencing input was CD8+ T cells from the margin of a lung tumor. The sequence came from a female donor with lung adenocarcinoma. The CD4 and CD8 labels of this study may be unreliable. The CDR3 coding sequence is TGTGCCAGCACTAAAGCGGGAGTCAATGAGCAGTTCTTC. Amino acid sequence: CASTKAGVNEQFF.